These 27 T cell receptor beta chains share one sample of origin, sequenced in a study of naive CD8 T cells in extremely preterm neonates (dated by TCRdb to 2015 to 2018). The method was the immunoSEQ multiplex PCR assay. TCRdb carries this immuneACCESS record with in-frame sequences only. Its versions omit some clonotypes, under half of them owing to an unresolved V gene in the studies checked, with the rest unexplained. Here the sample has several thousand clones; just under 98% occur a single time. Clones ranked in the top ten supply around 1.3% of the sample. The sequencing input was naive CD8+ T cells from blood. These receptors were taken from a human donor in good health.

This chain connects TRBV10-2 to TRBJ1-1; 8 positions match TRBD1. From germline, CDR1 is WSHSY and CDR2 SAAADI. The CDR3 totals 15 residues. The junction had 4 bases not matched to a gene; V was cut back by 0 bases and J by 4 bases. The CDR3 loop reads CASSESTGAFTEAFF. For the CDR3, the DNA is TGCGCCAGCAGTGAGTCGACAGGGGCGTTCACTGAAGCTTTCTTT.

The V and J genes are TRBV5-6 and TRBJ2-7; D might be TRBD1 (5 bases). The V end was cut by 5 bases, the J end by 3 bases, with 12 bases between. The CDR3 is made up of 13 amino acids. Germline V gene data show CDR1 as SGHDT and CDR2 as YYEEEE. The CDR3 nucleotides read TGTGCCAGCAGTCTGGGGCGGAACTACGAGCAGTACTTC. Its protein product is CASSLGRNYEQYF.

The chain combines TRBV27 with TRBJ2-7; unclear D gene. CDR3 length: 11 residues. Trimming pared 5 bases from V and 6 bases from J, leaving 8 bases between. In germline, CDR1 is MNHEY, CDR2 SMNVEV (reference sequence). CDR3 in DNA: TGTGCCAGCAGTCTAGGTGGCGAGCAGTACTTC. Protein: CASSLGGEQYF.

V and J are TRBV5-1 and TRBJ2-7; 8 nucleotides agree with TRBD1. This CDR3 comprises 16 residues. The V gene end was trimmed by 3 bases and the J gene end by 4 bases; junction bases not matched to a gene: 12. CDR1 SGHRS and CDR2 YFSETQ come from the germline V gene. The CDR3 nucleotides are TGCGCCAGCAGCTCGGGACAGGAGGGTTGGTGGTACGAGCAGTACTTC. It specifies CASSSGQEGWWYEQYF.

J is TRBJ2-3 and V is TRBV9; D not certain. Germline V lookup: CDR1 SGDLS, CDR2 YYNGEE. The CDR3 has 14 residues. Deletions cut 0 bases from V and 4 bases from J, with 9 bases between. In nucleotides, the CDR3 is TGTGCCAGCAGCGTAGATGGCTCGCCAGATACGCAGTATTTT. Translated, it gives CASSVDGSPDTQYF. The whole variable domain, filled in from reference TRBV9 and TRBJ2-3, reads DSGVTQTPKHLITATGQRVTLRCSPRSGDLSVYWYQQSLDQGLQFLIQYYNGEERAKGNILERFSAQQFPDLHSELNLSSLELGDSALYFCASSVDGSPDTQYFGPGTRLTVL.

The chain employs TRBV28 and TRBJ1-2, with a possible D match to TRBD1 (5 bases). Trimming removed 10 bases from V and 2 bases from J, with 17 bases in between. The germline V gene has CDR1 MDHEN and CDR2 SYDVKM. The CDR3 has 14 amino acids. The DNA of the CDR3 is TGTGCCACCGAAGACAGAGCCGGGAACTATGGCTACACCTTC. Encoded protein: CATEDRAGNYGYTF.

This clone has just one count. This chain connects TRBV5-6 to TRBJ2-3, with D maybe TRBD2 (6 bases). Trimming took off 0 bases at V and 4 bases at J, with 6 bases between the two ends. CDR3 length equals 13 residues. The V gene's germline CDR1 is SGHDT and CDR2 YYEEEE. CDR3 DNA sequence: TGTGCCAGCAGCTTGGGGAGGGCAGATACGCAGTATTTT. This sequence encodes CASSLGRADTQYF.

The sample holds one count of this clone. The rearrangement uses TRBV27 and TRBJ2-2, with D maybe TRBD2 (6 bases). Looked up from germline, CDR1 is MNHEY and CDR2 is SMNVEV (reference sequence). V shed 2 bases and J shed 10 bases, with 11 bases lying between them. The CDR3 spans 13 residues. The CDR3 DNA reads TGTGCCAGCAGTTTAGCGGGGTCCGAGGAGCTGTTTTTT. Protein: CASSLAGSEELFF.

The CDR3 here is CASSVRDRSYEQYF. In nucleotides, the CDR3 is TGTGCCAGCAGTGTTCGCGACAGATCCTACGAGCAGTACTTC. The chain combines TRBV25-1 with TRBJ2-7; tentative D call: TRBD1 (5 bases). Germline CDR1 reads MGHDK; CDR2 reads SYGVNS. V was clipped by 4 bases and J by 1 base, with 11 bases between them. CDR3 length: 14 amino acids.

The chain combines TRBV7-3 with TRBJ1-1; unclear D gene. Germline assignment: CDR1 SGHTA and CDR2 FQGTGA. This CDR3 is 13 amino acids long. The V end was cut by 1 base, the J end by 3 bases, with 6 bases between. The CDR3 spells CASSLKRDTEAFF. CDR3 in DNA: TGTGCCAGCAGCTTAAAGAGGGACACTGAAGCTTTCTTT.

The chain links TRBV29-1 to TRBJ1-2; 9 bases fit TRBD1. V gave up 3 bases and J gave up 0 bases; unmatched junction bases: 14. Germline loops: CDR1 SQVTM, CDR2 ANQGSEA. The CDR3 is made up of 18 amino acids. In nucleotides, the CDR3 is TGCAGCGTTGAGATCGTGGACAGGGGAGAACTGGCTAACTATGGCTACACCTTC. Protein sequence: CSVEIVDRGELANYGYTF.

The gene calls are TRBV28 and TRBJ2-7, with 9 bases that match TRBD1. Germline V CDR1 and CDR2: MDHEN, SYDVKM. The CDR3 length is 15 residues. J lost 2 bases, V lost 4 bases, and 6 bases had no gene match. CDR3 DNA sequence: TGTGCCAGCAGTTCCGTACGGACAGGGGCCTACGAGCAGTACTTC. Its translation: CASSSVRTGAYEQYF.

The gene calls are TRBV27 and TRBJ2-7; a possible D gene is TRBD1 (5 bases). Per the germline V gene, CDR1 is MNHEY and CDR2 is SMNVEV (reference sequence). The CDR3 is 12 residues long. Deletions cut 2 bases from V and 5 bases from J, with 7 bases between. The CDR3 coding sequence is TGTGCCAGCAGTTTAGGGGCAAACGAGCAGTACTTC. Its protein product is CASSLGANEQYF.

The rearrangement uses TRBV13 and TRBJ2-3; the D gene is possibly TRBD2 (6 bases). V lost 4 bases and J lost 0, with 17 bases in between. In germline, CDR1 is PRHDT, CDR2 FYEKMQ (reference sequence). This CDR3 has 17 residues. DNA of the CDR3: TGTGCCAGCAGCTCCTGGGGAGCGGGTACCAGCACAGATACGCAGTATTTT. This translates into CASSSWGAGTSTDTQYF.

The V gene is TRBV5-6, the J gene TRBJ1-4, with TRBD1 as a possible D gene (6 bases). The CDR3 length is 12 residues. CDR1 is SGHDT and CDR2 is YYEEEE in the germline V gene. Trimming cost V 4 bases and J 12 bases, with 13 bases left between them. DNA for the CDR3: TGTGCCAGCAGCCTACAGGGTCGGCAACTGTTTTTT. This gives the protein CASSLQGRQLFF.

CDR3 sequence: CASSPPGLARSEQYF. The CDR3 coding sequence is TGTGCCAGCAGCCCACCGGGACTAGCGAGATCCGAGCAGTACTTC. This chain joins TRBV27 and TRBJ2-7; 10 nucleotides line up with TRBD2. From germline, CDR1 is MNHEY and CDR2 SMNVEV (reference sequence). The junction had 11 bases not matched to a gene; V was cut back by 6 bases and J by 6 bases. The CDR3 has 15 residues.

The chain combines TRBV15 with TRBJ2-5, with 9 bases identical to TRBD1. J was trimmed by 2 bases and V by 7 bases; bases with no gene match: 14. Germline V CDR1 and CDR2: LNHNV, YYDKDF (reference sequence). The CDR3 runs 17 residues. The CDR3 coding sequence is TGTGCCACCACGCCCAGGGGACAGGGCGCGGTGCAAGAGACCCAGTACTTC. Its translation: CATTPRGQGAVQETQYF. The complete variable domain, with remaining parts taken from reference TRBV15 and TRBJ2-5, reads DAMVIQNPRYQVTQFGKPVTLSCSQTLNHNVMYWYQQKSSQAPKLLFHYYDKDFNNEADTPDNFQSRRPNTSFCFLDIRSPGLGDTAMYLCATTPRGQGAVQETQYFGPGTRLLVL.

The rearrangement uses TRBV10-3 and TRBJ2-1, with D perhaps TRBD2 (6 bases). The CDR3 has 14 residues. Germline lookup yields CDR1 ENHRY and CDR2 SYGVKD. Trimming cost V 7 bases and J 7 bases, with 17 bases left between them. The CDR3 reads CAITTSRSSNEQFF. The DNA for the CDR3 is TGTGCCATCACCACTAGCCGTTCGTCAAATGAGCAGTTCTTC.

V usage is TRBV11-2 and J usage is TRBJ2-7, with D perhaps TRBD1 (6 bases). The CDR3 loop spans 14 amino acids. V dropped 5 bases and J dropped 3 bases, with 14 bases sitting between them. The germline V gene encodes CDR1 SGHAT and CDR2 FQNNGV. The CDR3 sequence is CASSPWQGHYEQYF. DNA for the CDR3: TGTGCCAGCAGCCCCTGGCAGGGGCACTACGAGCAGTACTTC. Looking up the rest from reference TRBV11-2 and TRBJ2-7 gives the full variable domain: EAGVAQSPRYKIIEKRQSVAFWCNPISGHATLYWYQQILGQGPKLLIQFQNNGVVDDSQLPKDRFSAERLKGVDSTLKIQPAKLEDSAVYLCASSPWQGHYEQYFGPGTRLTVT.

The V and J genes are TRBV27 and TRBJ2-2, with a weak D call TRBD2 (6 bases). The CDR3 is 13 amino acids. The V gene's germline CDR1 is MNHEY and CDR2 SMNVEV (reference sequence). Deletions cut 3 bases from V and 6 bases from J, with 8 bases between. The CDR3, as DNA: TGTGCCAGCAGTTTCGGGGGATCCGGGGAGCTGTTTTTT. As protein: CASSFGGSGELFF.

The genes are TRBV30 and TRBJ2-4, with 7 bases identical to TRBD1. The junction had 22 bases not matched to a gene; V was cut back by 3 bases and J by 11 bases. CDR3 length: 17 amino acids. Looked up from germline, CDR1 is GTSNPN and CDR2 is SVGIG (reference sequence). This CDR3 is CAWSNSGTDKPAKVQYF. Written as DNA, the CDR3 is TGTGCCTGGAGCAACTCCGGGACAGACAAACCCGCGAAAGTTCAGTACTTC. The full variable domain, its missing parts supplied by reference TRBV30 and TRBJ2-4, is SQTIHQWPATLVQPVGSPLSLECTVEGTSNPNLYWYRQAAGRGLQLLFYSVGIGQISSEVPQNLSASRPQDRQFILSSKKLLLSDSGFYLCAWSNSGTDKPAKVQYFGAGTRLSVL.

V usage is TRBV28 and J usage is TRBJ2-2, with TRBD2 identical over 16 bases. The CDR3 covers 18 residues. The germline V gene has CDR1 MDHEN and CDR2 SYDVKM. After removal of 6 bases from V and 3 bases from J, the junction contained 7 bases not matched to a gene. This chain's CDR3 is CASRAGGLAGGYTGELFF. The CDR3, as DNA: TGTGCCAGCAGGGCCGGGGGACTAGCGGGAGGGTACACCGGGGAGCTGTTTTTT. The full variable domain, completed using reference TRBV28 and TRBJ2-2, is DVKVTQSSRYLVKRTGEKVFLECVQDMDHENMFWYRQDPGLGLRLIYFSYDVKMKEKGDIPEGYSVSREKKERFSLILESASTNQTSMYLCASRAGGLAGGYTGELFFGEGSRLTVL.

The gene calls are TRBV9 and TRBJ2-7; 12 positions match TRBD1. The germline V gene has CDR1 SGDLS and CDR2 YYNGEE. V lost 4 bases and J lost 5; bases outside the gene matches: 7. CDR3 length: 15 residues. Here the CDR3 reads CASSNPGQGAHEQYF. The CDR3 DNA follows: TGTGCCAGCAGCAATCCGGGACAGGGGGCCCACGAGCAGTACTTC.

V and J are TRBV20-1 and TRBJ2-7, with 7 bases that match TRBD1. The CDR3 has 11 amino acids. Trimming cost V 6 bases and J 6 bases; bases outside gene matches: 5. CDR1 is DFQATT, CDR2 SNEGSKA, per germline (reference sequence). For the CDR3, the DNA is TGCAGTGCCCCGACAGGGACCGAGCAGTACTTC. Translation gives CSAPTGTEQYF.

V gene TRBV7-7 combines with J gene TRBJ2-5, with TRBD2 identical over 11 bases. In germline, CDR1 is SSHAT, CDR2 FNYEAQ (reference sequence). This CDR3 has 15 amino acids. V lost 5 bases and J lost 1; bases outside the gene matches: 3. The CDR3 sequence: CASSELAGVQETQYF. The CDR3 DNA sequence: TGTGCCAGCAGCGAACTAGCGGGAGTCCAAGAGACCCAGTACTTC.

The chain combines TRBV5-6 with TRBJ1-1; TRBD1 matches 7 bases. Germline V gene lookup returns CDR1 SGHDT and CDR2 YYEEEE. V shed 4 bases and J 2 bases; nucleotides not matched to a gene: 2. The CDR3 length is 13 residues. The CDR3 loop is CASSPGGNTEAFF. The CDR3 region has the DNA TGTGCCAGCAGCCCAGGGGGTAACACTGAAGCTTTCTTT.

This clone has just a few counts. The V and J genes are TRBV29-1 and TRBJ2-1; 9 nucleotides match TRBD1. J was trimmed by 1 base and V by 3 bases; bases with no gene match: 10. This CDR3 is built from 17 residues. The V gene's germline CDR1 is SQVTM and CDR2 ANQGSEA. The CDR3 is CSVEGTGGRGSYNEQFF. DNA for the CDR3: TGCAGCGTTGAGGGCACAGGGGGCCGTGGGTCCTACAATGAGCAGTTCTTC.